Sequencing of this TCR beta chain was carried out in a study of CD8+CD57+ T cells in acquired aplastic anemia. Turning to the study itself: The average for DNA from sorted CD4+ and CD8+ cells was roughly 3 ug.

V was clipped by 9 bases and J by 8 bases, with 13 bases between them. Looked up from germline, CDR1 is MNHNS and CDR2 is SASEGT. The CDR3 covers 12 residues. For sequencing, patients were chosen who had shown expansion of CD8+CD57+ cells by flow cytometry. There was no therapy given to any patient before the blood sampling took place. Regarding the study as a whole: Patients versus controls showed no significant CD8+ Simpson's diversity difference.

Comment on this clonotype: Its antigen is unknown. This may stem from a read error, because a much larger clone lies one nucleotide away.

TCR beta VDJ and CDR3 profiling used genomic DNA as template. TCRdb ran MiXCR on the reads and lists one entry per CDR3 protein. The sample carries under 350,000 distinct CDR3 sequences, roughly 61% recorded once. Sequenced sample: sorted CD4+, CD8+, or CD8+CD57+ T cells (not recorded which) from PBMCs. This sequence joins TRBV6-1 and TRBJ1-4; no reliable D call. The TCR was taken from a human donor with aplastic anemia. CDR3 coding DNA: TGTGCCAGGAGAAGCTTCGGCGAAAAACTGTTTTTT. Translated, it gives CARRSFGEKLFF.